The source of this T cell receptor beta chain is a study of T cells in Graves' hyperthyroidism and ophthalmopathy. This clonotype has at least ten counts. Its target is not known. V was shortened by 6 bases and J by 5 bases, with 9 bases between the two germline ends. CDR1 ENHRY and CDR2 SYGVKD come from the germline V gene. The CDR3 spans 12 residues. The study excluded patients with uncontrolled infection, other autoimmune disease, pregnancy or lactation. Amplification targeted TCR beta CDR3 regions from RNA transcripts. Carried out on the TCR CDR3, a first-round RT-PCR used the HTBI primer set. TCRdb independently ran MiXCR on the multiplex PCR reads; one entry per CDR3 protein. Among fewer than 350,000 distinct CDR3 sequences listed, roughly 15% were seen once. Study observations and caveats: Blood samples included most of the expanded thyroid clonotypes exceeding 0.001.

This receptor was obtained from a woman under 40 with Graves' hyperthyroidism that later progressed to Graves' ophthalmopathy. The specimen sequenced was blood. V and J are TRBV10-3 and TRBJ2-3; D unresolved. This CDR3 is CAISLSGDTQYF. For the CDR3, the DNA is TGTGCCATCAGCCTCTCAGGAGATACGCAGTATTTT.